This T cell receptor (beta chain) was captured in a study of blood T cell repertoires in COVID-19. The method was immunoSEQ multiplex PCR; TCRdb's version includes in-frame clones alone and lacks a portion of them. The table includes some 150,000 clones, roughly 80% detected once. This CDR3 is built from 13 residues. Germline-derived CDR1 and CDR2 are MDHEN and SYDVKM. Trimming cost V 11 bases and J 5 bases; bases outside gene matches: 9. The chain uses TRBV28 and TRBJ1-1; the match to TRBD1 covers 9 bases. The sequencing input was PBMCs or T cells enriched from blood (not recorded which). The clonotype originates from a woman between 45 and 60 years old who had recovered from COVID-19. The CDR3 bases are TGTGCCGAAACCGGACAGGGGAGTACTGAAGCTTTCTTT. This sequence encodes CAETGQGSTEAFF.